Following are 6 T cell receptor beta chains from one sample sequenced in a study of regulatory T cells in long-lasting Graves disease. With iRepertoire HTBI primers and Arm-PCR of CDR3 regions, TCR beta libraries were built. MiXCR, applied by TCRdb to the multiplex PCR reads, yields one record per CDR3 protein. The sample has 580,000 or so distinct CDR3 sequences; about 16% are singletons. Time point indicated: newly diagnosed GD, antithyroid drugs for less than 3 months. The authors made the TCR library using RNA they extracted from PBMCs. These same data were also listed under a study on T cells in Graves' hyperthyroidism and ophthalmopathy.

The material sequenced was peripheral blood mononuclear cells (PBMCs), taken at new diagnosis, from a patient treated with antithyroid drugs. The source is a man aged 18 to 30 with Graves disease.

This clonotype was observed a few times. The rearrangement uses TRBV20-1 and TRBJ2-1, with TRBD2 matching 10 bases. Per germline, CDR1 DFQATT and CDR2 SNEGSKA (reference sequence). The CDR3 runs to 15 residues. V shed 6 bases and J 0 bases; nucleotides not matched to a gene: 5. The CDR3 bases are TGCAGTGCCCCCCCTAGCGGGAGCTCCTACAATGAGCAGTTCTTC. Its protein is CSAPPSGSSYNEQFF.

This clonotype showed up many times. The chain links TRBV7-8 to TRBJ2-2; D is possibly TRBD1 or TRBD2 (5 bases each). This CDR3 has 14 amino acids. The ends were cut back, 5 bases at V and 1 base at J, with 8 bases in the middle. Germline loops: CDR1 SGHVS, CDR2 FQNEAQ. The CDR3 DNA sequence: TGTGCCAGCAGCGAGGGGCGGAACACCGGGGAGCTGTTTTTT. Residues: CASSEGRNTGELFF.

This clonotype was picked up a small number of times. The chain couples TRBV9 to TRBJ1-1, with 7 nucleotides matching TRBD1. Trimming took 6 bases from V and 11 from J; bases not matched to a gene: 19. The V gene's germline CDR1 is SGDLS and CDR2 YYNGEE. This CDR3 contains 15 residues. The CDR3 DNA reads as TGTGCCAGCACCACCACTCCGGACAGGCGGGCCAGGGCTTTCTTT. This codes for CASTTTPDRRARAFF.

This clonotype was seen more than once but under ten times. One base away lies a much larger clone, so this may be a sequencing read error. V and J are TRBV28 and TRBJ2-1, with D maybe TRBD2 (5 bases). Germline V lookup: CDR1 MDHEN, CDR2 SYDVKM. The CDR3 contains 14 residues. Trimming removed 5 bases from V and 2 bases from J, with 10 bases in between. CDR3: CASSPRRPYNEQFF. The CDR3 nucleotides are TGTGCCAGCAGTCCTCGGAGGCCCTACAATGAGCAGTTCTTC.

The chain carries TRBV6-2 or TRBV6-3 and TRBJ1-1, with unresolved D. The CDR3 extends over 13 amino acids. Germline V CDR1 and CDR2: MNHEY, SVGEGT. Trimming took off 6 bases at V and 6 bases at J, with 14 bases between the two ends. The CDR3 DNA follows: TGTGCCAGCAGACCCCTCCAGCCCGCTGAAGCTTTCTTT. It translates to CASRPLQPAEAFF.

For this clonotype: This may arise from a read error, as a much more abundant clone is one base away. V and J are TRBV12-3 or TRBV12-4 and TRBJ2-1; TRBD2 agrees at 8 bases. The CDR3 length is 14 residues. CDR3: CASSSGTRYRERFF. In DNA, the CDR3 is TGTGCCAGCAGCTCCGGGACTAGATATCGTGAGCGGTTCTTC.